The subject of this entry is one T cell receptor beta chain. This clone came up once. Its antigen is still unknown. No base qualities exist here, and no much larger clone lies one base off it. TCRbeta CDR3 regions were amplified from genomic DNA by means of the immunoSEQ Assay, a bias-controlled multiplex PCR. In the source study's methods: The number of nucleated cells in each sample was estimated from the amplification of reference gene primers within the assay. Sequence reads were collapsed and filtered to measure the absolute abundance of every unique TCRbeta CDR3 rearrangement. For each sample, productive Simpson clonality was calculated by taking the square root of Simpson's diversity index across productive rearrangements. TCRdb took over this immuneACCESS table, retaining in-frame rearrangements with V and J assigned. Such tables are incomplete; in checked studies, under half of the missing clones stem from an unresolved V gene, and the remainder is unexplained. Clone size and the V and J calls come from that table; the DNA yielded D and trimming. The sample profile shows around 190,000 clones; about 88% of them were found once. The biggest ten clones account for more than 2.5% of the sample.

This record comes from a study of blood T cell repertoires in COVID-19 (TCRdb year 2020). About the investigation overall: Samples covering the acute and convalescent phases of COVID-19 were provided by collaborators in the United States, Italy and Spain. The prospective study material was composed of cDNA or gDNA derived from T cells, B-cell-depleted T cells, or PBMCs. A freely available public database, intended as a resource for researchers studying the immune response to SARS-CoV-2, is where the repertoires were released. Samples came from the ongoing ImmuneRACE study (first 160 participants) plus 1,254 subjects from 6 global collaborators. The sample metadata nearly always contained a de-identified subject ID, COVID-19 status, age in years and sex. The dataset comprised deeply sampled blood TCRbeta repertoires from subjects exposed to, actively infected with, or recovered from COVID-19. HLA class I and class II types, where available, came from metadata supplied by the sample provider rather than from assay-based typing. Results and caveats for the whole study, not just this receptor: The amount of clinical and demographic metadata varied by source and participant and was provided uncurated.

Including the terminal cysteine and phenylalanine, the CDR3 comprises 14 residues. The DNA shown is the 42-base CDR3, in frame from base 1. The germline V gene (reference sequence) provides CDR1 LNHDA and CDR2 SQIVND. A distance of 10 bases separates the germline ends of V and J, which lose 3 bases and 7 bases respectively. Participants in the prospective study were aged about 18 to 95 years, lived in about two dozen United States geographic areas, and enrolled through a virtual design. To assign participants to cohorts, the prospective study relied on clinical history that participants themselves reported in a screening survey and a study questionnaire. Recovered participants in ImmuneRACE Cohort 3 were defined by two consecutive negative NP/OP PCR tests, clearance by a healthcare professional, or resolution of symptoms. In the prospective study, mobile phlebotomists collected whole blood, serum and a nasopharyngeal or oropharyngeal swab from each participant. Additional blood draws and questionnaires over an approximately two-month period could optionally be provided by prospective study participants. Before DNA extraction, blood samples from the prospective study were shipped at room temperature or frozen.

Sequences were obtained from PBMCs or T cells enriched from blood (not recorded which). In this chain, TRBV19 is recombined with TRBJ1-6, with no confident D gene call. The origin of this receptor is a woman aged 25 to 39 who had recovered from COVID-19. The CDR3 protein: CASSMRPENSPLHF. Here is the DNA: TGTGCCAGTAGTATGAGGCCAGAAAATTCACCCCTCCACTTT.